The 24 T cell receptor beta chains listed next were all sequenced from one sample in a study of blood T cell repertoires in COVID-19. Method: immunoSEQ multiplex PCR; TCRdb's copy keeps in-frame clones and lacks some. The sample records hundreds of thousands of clones, more than 80% being singletons. The specimen sequenced was peripheral blood. The origin of the receptors is a woman in her 30s with active or convalescent COVID-19.

This clone was recorded once. The chain employs TRBV19 and TRBJ1-1; D is uncertain. V dropped 7 bases and J dropped 1 base, with 10 bases sitting between them. This CDR3 contains 13 residues. The V gene's germline CDR1 is LNHDA and CDR2 SQIVND (reference sequence). CDR3 protein: CASTFGRNTEAFF. The CDR3 DNA is TGTGCCAGTACGTTTGGGCGGAACACTGAAGCTTTCTTT.

The rearrangement uses TRBV5-5 and TRBJ1-1; TRBD1 is a possible D gene (5 bases). Germline CDR1 is SGHKS and CDR2 is YYEKEE (reference sequence). The CDR3 extends over 13 amino acids. The V and J ends lost 3 bases and 2 bases respectively, with 8 bases between them. In DNA form, the CDR3 reads TGTGCCAGCAGCTGGGGGGAAAACACTGAAGCTTTCTTT. Amino acids: CASSWGENTEAFF.

The gene calls are TRBV6-6 and TRBJ1-5; 8 bases agree with TRBD1. V was pared by 1 base and J by 4 bases, with 6 bases of the junction left unmatched. The CDR3 loop spans 16 amino acids. CDR1 and CDR2 from the germline V gene are MNHNY and SVGAGI (reference sequence). CDR3 in amino acids: CASSYLARGLNQPQHF. The CDR3, as DNA: TGTGCCAGCAGTTACTTGGCCAGGGGGCTGAATCAGCCCCAGCATTTT.

The chain employs TRBV3-1 (or the pseudogene TRBV3-2) and TRBJ1-5, with TRBD1 as a possible D gene (5 bases). The CDR3 spans 14 residues. The V and J ends lost 1 base and 9 bases respectively, with 13 bases between them. Germline V lookup: CDR1 LGHDT, CDR2 YNNKEL (reference sequence). The CDR3 loop is CASSQGSGDGPQHF. DNA of the CDR3: TGTGCCAGCAGCCAAGGGTCGGGGGACGGGCCCCAGCATTTT.

V gene TRBV2 combines with J gene TRBJ2-1, with 7 positions matching TRBD2. The germline V gene encodes CDR1 SNHLY and CDR2 FYNNEI. The ends lost 5 bases at V and 5 bases at J; junction bases unmatched: 15. The CDR3 extends over 17 amino acids. Here the CDR3 DNA reads TGTGCCAGCAGTTCGACTGGGGGGGAGGGCCCCAACAATGAGCAGTTCTTC. Translated, it gives CASSSTGGEGPNNEQFF.

The V and J genes are TRBV2 and TRBJ2-1; 8 nucleotides agree with TRBD2. Trimming cost V 5 bases and J 6 bases; bases outside gene matches: 9. This CDR3 has 15 amino acids. Germline V lookup: CDR1 SNHLY, CDR2 FYNNEI. In DNA, the CDR3 is TGTGCCAGCAGTCAACTAGCGGATTTTCGCAATGAGCAGTTCTTC. Translating gives CASSQLADFRNEQFF.

V and J are TRBV5-5 and TRBJ2-3, with 9 bases fitting TRBD2. This CDR3 comprises 15 residues. Per the germline V gene, CDR1 is SGHKS and CDR2 is YYEKEE (reference sequence). The V and J ends lost 4 bases and 3 bases, in that order; junction bases with no gene match: 6. For the CDR3, the DNA is TGTGCCAGCAGCGGACGGACTAGCGTGACAGATACGCAGTATTTT. This sequence encodes CASSGRTSVTDTQYF. Supplemented by reference TRBV5-5 and TRBJ2-3, the full variable domain reads DAGVTQSPTHLIKTRGQQVTLRCSPISGHKSVSWYQQVLGQGPQFIFQYYEKEERGRGNFPDRFSARQFPNYSSELNVNALLLGDSALYLCASSGRTSVTDTQYFGPGTRLTVL.

This chain links TRBV29-1 with TRBJ2-5, with 10 nucleotides matching TRBD1. V dropped 7 bases and J dropped 4; count of bases not matched to a gene: 0. Germline V gene lookup returns CDR1 SQVTM and CDR2 ANQGSEA. The CDR3 is 11 amino acids. The CDR3 here is CSGQGAETQYF. CDR3 sequence (DNA): TGCAGCGGACAGGGGGCAGAGACCCAGTACTTC.

Notes on this clone: The same CDR3 arises from other DNA sequences in this sample as well. The chain is built from TRBV10-3 and TRBJ2-7, with a possible D match to TRBD2 (6 bases). CDR1 ENHRY and CDR2 SYGVKD come from the germline V gene. There are 15 residues in the CDR3. Trimming removed 4 bases at V and 0 bases at J, with 13 bases between. As DNA, the CDR3 is TGTGCCATCAGTGGGAGTAGCGGAGTCTCCTACGAGCAGTACTTC. It translates to CAISGSSGVSYEQYF.

The CDR3 reads CASSFSAAYEQYF. In nucleotides, the CDR3 is TGTGCCAGCAGTTTTAGCGCTGCCTACGAGCAGTACTTC. The gene calls are TRBV12-3 or TRBV12-4 and TRBJ2-7; D may be TRBD2 (5 bases). CDR3 length equals 13 residues. V was cut by 3 bases and J by 2 bases, with 8 bases left in between.

This chain joins TRBV28 and TRBJ2-5; 9 nucleotides match TRBD1. J gave up 7 bases and V 7 bases, and 16 bases lay outside the gene matches. Germline-derived CDR1 and CDR2 are MDHEN and SYDVKM. The CDR3 runs 16 residues. The CDR3 DNA reads TGTGCCAGCACCGGATGGGGGACAGGGTCTAAGGGGACCCAGTACTTC. Protein: CASTGWGTGSKGTQYF.

The chain combines TRBV6-5 with TRBJ1-1; D gene ambiguous. This CDR3 is built from 15 residues. The V gene lost 5 bases and the J gene lost 2 bases, with 15 bases spanning the gap. The V gene's germline CDR1 is MNHEY and CDR2 SVGAGI. The CDR3 sequence is CASSNPLTRNTEAFF. Written as DNA, the CDR3 is TGTGCCAGCAGTAACCCACTCACCCGTAACACTGAAGCTTTCTTT.

The chain links TRBV7-9 to TRBJ2-2; TRBD2 matches 8 bases. The CDR3 is 19 amino acids. CDR1 and CDR2 (germline): SEHNR, FQNEAQ (reference sequence). The V and J ends lost 4 bases and 6 bases, in that order; junction bases with no gene match: 19. CDR3 coding DNA: TGTGCCAGCAGCTCATTAGTCGGGGGGGCTTCCTTCATGGCCGGGGAGCTGTTTTTT. Translated: CASSSLVGGASFMAGELFF.

This clone was recorded a few times. The chain uses TRBV2 and TRBJ2-7, with TRBD2 as a possible D gene (5 bases). Germline V gene sequence: CDR1 SNHLY, CDR2 FYNNEI. The CDR3 is 13 amino acids. The ends were cut back, 11 bases at V and 6 bases at J, with 20 bases in the middle. CDR3 in DNA: TGTGCCGGCCTCCCGCCGAGGGCAGGCGAGCAGTACTTC. Amino acid sequence: CAGLPPRAGEQYF.

This chain uses TRBV11-3 with TRBJ2-5; TRBD1 is a possible D gene (7 bases). Trimming cost V 1 base and J 5 bases, with 14 bases left between them. This CDR3 comprises 15 residues. The V gene's germline CDR1 is SGHNT and CDR2 YENEEA. This CDR3 is CASSLGAGGWETQYF. In DNA, the CDR3 is TGTGCCAGCAGCTTAGGTGCAGGGGGGTGGGAGACCCAGTACTTC. The full variable domain, in which reference TRBV11-3 and TRBJ2-5 provide the parts outside the CDR3, is EAGVVQSPRYKIIEKKQPVAFWCNPISGHNTLYWYLQNLGQGPELLIRYENEEAVDDSQLPKDRFSAERLKGVDSTLKIQPAELGDSAVYLCASSLGAGGWETQYFGPGTRLLVL.

Points on this clone: The junction departs from germline at one end; a sequencing error may be responsible. CDR3 region: CAGSYVGAGEKLFF. The DNA for the CDR3 is TGTGCCGGCAGTTACGTGGGGGCCGGCGAAAAACTGTTTTTT. The chain has TRBV6-5 and TRBJ1-4; D may be TRBD1 (6 bases). There are 14 residues in the CDR3. Germline V gene sequence: CDR1 MNHEY, CDR2 SVGAGI.

The J gene is TRBJ2-3, the V gene TRBV24-1, with D perhaps matching TRBD2 (6 bases). Germline lookup yields CDR1 KGHDR and CDR2 SFDVKD. The CDR3 consists of 15 residues. The V end lost 5 bases, the J end lost 2 bases, and 13 bases lay between the germline ends. CDR3 sequence: CATSVGGGNTDTQYF. CDR3 DNA sequence: TGTGCCACCAGTGTTGGTGGGGGGAACACAGATACGCAGTATTTT.

A single count supports this clone. V gene TRBV4-1 combines with J gene TRBJ2-1; a weak D match, TRBD2 (5 bases). Germline values: CDR1 MGHRA, CDR2 YSYEKL. This CDR3 contains 13 residues. V shed 3 bases and J shed 4 bases, with 7 bases lying between them. CDR3 loop: CASSHGLYNEQFF. CDR3 in DNA: TGCGCCAGCAGCCACGGACTGTACAATGAGCAGTTCTTC.

This sequence joins TRBV6-5 and TRBJ2-4, with a tentative D call TRBD2 (7 bases). There are 15 residues in the CDR3. Germline V gives CDR1 MNHEY, CDR2 SVGAGI. V lost 5 bases and J 6 bases, leaving 17 bases between the germline ends. The CDR3 DNA is TGTGCCAGCAGTCCTGAAGGGGGGGCGGGAAACATTCAGTACTTC. This gives the protein CASSPEGGAGNIQYF.

The rearrangement joins TRBV5-1 to TRBJ1-1; TRBD1 matches 7 bases. V was pared by 5 bases and J by 0 bases, with 10 bases of the junction left unmatched. There are 16 residues in the CDR3. CDR1 and CDR2 from the germline V gene are SGHRS and YFSETQ. CDR3 bases: TGCGCCAGCAGGACAACCCGACAGGGAATGAACACTGAAGCTTTCTTT. This translates into CASRTTRQGMNTEAFF.

V and J are TRBV10-3 and TRBJ2-7, with 7 bases lining up with TRBD2. The V and J ends lost 10 bases and 2 bases, in that order; junction bases with no gene match: 11. The germline V gene has CDR1 ENHRY and CDR2 SYGVKD. The CDR3 contains 14 residues. CDR3 nucleotides: TGTGCCACCCAACTAGCGAAAAATACCTACGAGCAGTACTTC. Its protein product is CATQLAKNTYEQYF.

The chain links TRBV11-2 to TRBJ2-7, with 9 positions matching TRBD1. Trimming at V came to 5 bases and at J to 4 bases, leaving 6 bases not matched to a gene. The length of the CDR3 is 14 residues. Germline V lookup: CDR1 SGHAT, CDR2 FQNNGV. DNA for the CDR3: TGTGCCAGCAGCATCGGGACAGGGACTTACGAGCAGTACTTC. Its protein is CASSIGTGTYEQYF.

The chain links TRBV7-8 to TRBJ2-1, with 10 bases matching TRBD2. Looked up from germline, CDR1 is SGHVS and CDR2 is FQNEAQ. With V trimmed by 6 bases and J by 2 bases, 13 bases remained unmatched. The CDR3 has 18 residues. The DNA for the CDR3 is TGTGCCAGCAGGGGGACTAGCGACAACCCTACGACCTACAATGAGCAGTTCTTC. It translates to CASRGTSDNPTTYNEQFF.

The V gene is TRBV6-5, the J gene TRBJ1-6; no clear D. V was trimmed by 10 bases and J by 0 bases, leaving 10 bases between them. This CDR3 spans 14 amino acids. Per germline, CDR1 MNHEY and CDR2 SVGAGI. The CDR3 DNA reads TGTGCCACTACTGAGAGCTCCTATAATTCACCCCTCCACTTT. Translation gives CATTESSYNSPLHF.